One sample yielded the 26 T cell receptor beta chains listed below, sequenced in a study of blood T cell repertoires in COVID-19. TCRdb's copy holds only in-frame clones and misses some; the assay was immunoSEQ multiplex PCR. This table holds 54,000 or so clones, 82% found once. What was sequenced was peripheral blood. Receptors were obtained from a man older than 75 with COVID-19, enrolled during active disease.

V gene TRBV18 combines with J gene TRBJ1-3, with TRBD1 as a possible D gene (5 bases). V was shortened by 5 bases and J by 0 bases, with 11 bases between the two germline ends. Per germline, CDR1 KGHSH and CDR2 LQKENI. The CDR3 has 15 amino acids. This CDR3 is CASSMGGSSGNTIYF. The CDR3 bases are TGTGCCAGCTCAATGGGGGGAAGCTCTGGAAACACCATATATTTT.

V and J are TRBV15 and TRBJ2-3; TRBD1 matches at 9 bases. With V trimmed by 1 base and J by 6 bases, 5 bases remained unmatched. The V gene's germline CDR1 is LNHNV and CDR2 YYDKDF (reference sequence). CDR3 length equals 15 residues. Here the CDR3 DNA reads TGTGCCACCAGCAGAGTTGACAGGGGGTGGGATACGCAGTATTTT. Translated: CATSRVDRGWDTQYF.

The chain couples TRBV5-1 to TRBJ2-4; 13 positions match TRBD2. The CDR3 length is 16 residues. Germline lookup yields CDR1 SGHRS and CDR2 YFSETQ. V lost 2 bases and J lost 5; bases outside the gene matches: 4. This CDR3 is CASSLGLAGVQNIQYF. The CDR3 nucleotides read TGCGCCAGCAGCTTAGGACTAGCGGGGGTACAAAACATTCAGTACTTC.

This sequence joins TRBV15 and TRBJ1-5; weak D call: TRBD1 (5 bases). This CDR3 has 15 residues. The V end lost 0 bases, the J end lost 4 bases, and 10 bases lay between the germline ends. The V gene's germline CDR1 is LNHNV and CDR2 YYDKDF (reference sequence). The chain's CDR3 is CATSREGQWNQPQHF. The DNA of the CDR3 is TGTGCCACCAGCAGAGAGGGGCAGTGGAATCAGCCCCAGCATTTT.

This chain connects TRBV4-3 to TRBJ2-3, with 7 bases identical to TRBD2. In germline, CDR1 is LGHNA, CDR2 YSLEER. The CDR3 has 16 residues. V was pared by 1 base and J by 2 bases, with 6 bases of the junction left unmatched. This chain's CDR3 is CASSQGEGLSTDTQYF. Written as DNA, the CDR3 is TGCGCCAGCAGCCAAGGGGAGGGGCTCTCCACAGATACGCAGTATTTT.

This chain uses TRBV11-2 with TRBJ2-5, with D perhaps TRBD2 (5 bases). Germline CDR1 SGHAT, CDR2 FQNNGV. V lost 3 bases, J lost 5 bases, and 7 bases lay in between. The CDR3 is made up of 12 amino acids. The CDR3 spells CASSFRGETQYF. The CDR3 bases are TGTGCCAGCAGCTTTAGAGGGGAGACCCAGTACTTC.

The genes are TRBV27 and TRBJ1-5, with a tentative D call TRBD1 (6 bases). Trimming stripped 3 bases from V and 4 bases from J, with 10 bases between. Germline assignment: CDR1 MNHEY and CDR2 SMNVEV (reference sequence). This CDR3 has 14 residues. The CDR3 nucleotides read TGTGCCAGCAGTTTCAGGGGTCGGAATCAGCCCCAGCATTTT. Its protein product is CASSFRGRNQPQHF.

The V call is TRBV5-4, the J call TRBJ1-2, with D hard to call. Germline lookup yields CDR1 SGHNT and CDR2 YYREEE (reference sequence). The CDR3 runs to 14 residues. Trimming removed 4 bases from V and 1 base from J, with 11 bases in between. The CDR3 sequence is CASSRERLNYGYTF. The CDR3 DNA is TGTGCCAGCAGCCGTGAGCGGCTTAACTATGGCTACACCTTC.

CDR3 loop: CASSLAGGRGETQYF. The CDR3 DNA follows: TGTGCCAGTAGTTTGGCGGGCGGGAGGGGAGAGACCCAGTACTTC. The chain couples TRBV19 to TRBJ2-5, with 9 bases identical to TRBD2. The V gene end was trimmed by 5 bases and the J gene end by 4 bases; junction bases not matched to a gene: 8. Germline CDR1 LNHDA, CDR2 SQIVND (reference sequence). The length of the CDR3 is 15 residues.

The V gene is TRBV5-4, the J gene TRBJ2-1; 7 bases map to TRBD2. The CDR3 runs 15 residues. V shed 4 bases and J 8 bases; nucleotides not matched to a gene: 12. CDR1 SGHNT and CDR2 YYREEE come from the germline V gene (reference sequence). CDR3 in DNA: TGTGCCAGCAGCCGTTCGACTAGCATCGGCGATGAGCAGTTCTTC. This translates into CASSRSTSIGDEQFF.

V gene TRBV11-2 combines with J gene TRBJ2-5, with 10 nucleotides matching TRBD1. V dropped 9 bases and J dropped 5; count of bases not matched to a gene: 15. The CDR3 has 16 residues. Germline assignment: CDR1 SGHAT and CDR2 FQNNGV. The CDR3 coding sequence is TGTGCCAGTCGCCTCTCGGGACAGGGGCGCGGGGAGACCCAGTACTTC. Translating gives CASRLSGQGRGETQYF.

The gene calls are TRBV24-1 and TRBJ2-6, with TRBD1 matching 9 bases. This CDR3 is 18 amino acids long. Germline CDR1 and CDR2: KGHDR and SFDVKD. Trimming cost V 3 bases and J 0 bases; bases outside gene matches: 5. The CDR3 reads CATSDPGTGPSGANVLTF. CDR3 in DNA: TGTGCCACCAGTGATCCCGGGACAGGGCCCTCTGGGGCCAACGTCCTGACTTTC.

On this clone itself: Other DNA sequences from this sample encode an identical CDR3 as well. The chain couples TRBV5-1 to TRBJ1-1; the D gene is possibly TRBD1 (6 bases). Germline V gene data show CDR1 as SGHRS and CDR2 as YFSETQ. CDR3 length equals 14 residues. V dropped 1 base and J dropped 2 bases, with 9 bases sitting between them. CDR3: CASSLLQGNTEAFF. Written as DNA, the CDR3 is TGCGCCAGCAGCTTGCTACAGGGAAACACTGAAGCTTTCTTT.

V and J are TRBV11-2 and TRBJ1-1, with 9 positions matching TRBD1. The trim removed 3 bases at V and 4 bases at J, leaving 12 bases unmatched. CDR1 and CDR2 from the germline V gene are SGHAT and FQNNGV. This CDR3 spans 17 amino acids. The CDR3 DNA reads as TGTGCCAGCAGCTTCATGTGGACAGGGGACGTCGGCACTGAAGCTTTCTTT. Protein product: CASSFMWTGDVGTEAFF.

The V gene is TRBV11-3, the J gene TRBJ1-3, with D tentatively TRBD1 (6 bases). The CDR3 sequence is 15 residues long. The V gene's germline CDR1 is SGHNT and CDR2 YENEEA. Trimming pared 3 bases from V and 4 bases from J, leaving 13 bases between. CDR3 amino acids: CASSFSTGAGNTIYF. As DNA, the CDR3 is TGTGCCAGCAGCTTTTCGACAGGAGCCGGAAACACCATATATTTT. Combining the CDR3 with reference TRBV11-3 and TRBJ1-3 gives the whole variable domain EAGVVQSPRYKIIEKKQPVAFWCNPISGHNTLYWYLQNLGQGPELLIRYENEEAVDDSQLPKDRFSAERLKGVDSTLKIQPAELGDSAVYLCASSFSTGAGNTIYFGEGSWLTVV.

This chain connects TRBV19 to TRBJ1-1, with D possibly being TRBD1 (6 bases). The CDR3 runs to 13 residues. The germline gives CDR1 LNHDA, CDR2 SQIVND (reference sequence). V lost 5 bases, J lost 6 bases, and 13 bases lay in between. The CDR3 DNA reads TGTGCCAGTAGTCCAGGGGCTACCCCTGAAGCTTTCTTT. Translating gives CASSPGATPEAFF.

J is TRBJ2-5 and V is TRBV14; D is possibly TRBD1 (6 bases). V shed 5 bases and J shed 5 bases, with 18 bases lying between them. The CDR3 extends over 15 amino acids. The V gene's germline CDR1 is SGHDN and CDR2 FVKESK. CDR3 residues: CASSILTGRAETQYF. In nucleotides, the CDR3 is TGTGCCAGCAGCATACTGACAGGCCGGGCGGAGACCCAGTACTTC.

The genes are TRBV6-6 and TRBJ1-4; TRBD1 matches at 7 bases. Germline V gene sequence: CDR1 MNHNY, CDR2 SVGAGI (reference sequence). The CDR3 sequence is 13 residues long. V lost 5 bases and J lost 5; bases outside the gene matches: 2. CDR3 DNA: TGTGCCAGCAGTGAGACAGGGAATGAAAAACTGTTTTTT. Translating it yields CASSETGNEKLFF.

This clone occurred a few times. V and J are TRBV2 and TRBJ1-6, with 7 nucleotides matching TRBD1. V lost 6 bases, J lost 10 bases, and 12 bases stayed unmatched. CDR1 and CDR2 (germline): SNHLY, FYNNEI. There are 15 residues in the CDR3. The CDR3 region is CASSNEQGNRSPLHF. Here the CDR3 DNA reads TGTGCCAGCAGCAATGAACAGGGGAATAGGTCACCCCTCCACTTT.

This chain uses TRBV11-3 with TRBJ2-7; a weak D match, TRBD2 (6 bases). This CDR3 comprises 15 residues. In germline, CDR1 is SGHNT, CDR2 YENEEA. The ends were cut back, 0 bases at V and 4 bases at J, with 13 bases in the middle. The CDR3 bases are TGTGCCAGCAGCTTAGATGGGAACGGGGGATACGAGCAGTACTTC. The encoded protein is CASSLDGNGGYEQYF.

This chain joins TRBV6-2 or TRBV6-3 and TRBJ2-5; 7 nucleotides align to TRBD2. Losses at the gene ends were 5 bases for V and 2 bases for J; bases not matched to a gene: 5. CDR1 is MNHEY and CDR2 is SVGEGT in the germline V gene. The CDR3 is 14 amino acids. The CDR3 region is CASSISGAQETQYF. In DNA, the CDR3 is TGTGCCAGCAGTATAAGCGGGGCTCAAGAGACCCAGTACTTC.

The CDR3 coding sequence is TGTGCCAGCTCACCGACAGATTACAATCAGCCCCAGCATTTT. Translating it yields CASSPTDYNQPQHF. J is TRBJ1-5 and V is TRBV18, with D possibly being TRBD1 (5 bases). This CDR3 comprises 14 residues. Germline V lookup: CDR1 KGHSH, CDR2 LQKENI. Between the trimmed V and J ends, which lost 3 bases and 3 bases, there was a span of 9 bases.

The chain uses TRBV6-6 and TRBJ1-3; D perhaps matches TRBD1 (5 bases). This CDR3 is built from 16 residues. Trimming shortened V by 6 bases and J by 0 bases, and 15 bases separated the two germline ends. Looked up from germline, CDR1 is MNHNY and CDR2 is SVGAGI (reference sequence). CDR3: CASRRGSSSSGNTIYF. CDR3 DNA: TGTGCCAGCAGAAGGGGCAGCTCCTCCTCTGGAAACACCATATATTTT.

The CDR3 nucleotides are TGTGCCAGTACCCCAGGAGGACTAGCGGGAGTAAATGAGCAGTTCTTC. It encodes CASTPGGLAGVNEQFF. The rearrangement joins TRBV19 to TRBJ2-1; 13 bases agree with TRBD2. The trim removed 7 bases at V and 7 bases at J, leaving 10 bases unmatched. The germline V gene encodes CDR1 LNHDA and CDR2 SQIVND (reference sequence). The CDR3 consists of 16 residues. The whole variable domain, filled in from reference TRBV19 and TRBJ2-1, reads DGGITQSPKYLFRKEGQNVTLSCEQNLNHDAMYWYRQDPGQGLRLIYYSQIVNDFQKGDIAEGYSVSREKKESFPLTVTSAQKNPTAFYLCASTPGGLAGVNEQFFGPGTRLTVL.

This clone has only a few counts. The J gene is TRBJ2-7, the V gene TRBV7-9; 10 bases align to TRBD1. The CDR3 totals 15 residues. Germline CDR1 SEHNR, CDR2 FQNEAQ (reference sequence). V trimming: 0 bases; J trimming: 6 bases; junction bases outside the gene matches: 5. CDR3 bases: TGTGCCAGCAGCTTAGCGCGACAGGGGGCGGCCGAGCAGTACTTC. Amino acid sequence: CASSLARQGAAEQYF.

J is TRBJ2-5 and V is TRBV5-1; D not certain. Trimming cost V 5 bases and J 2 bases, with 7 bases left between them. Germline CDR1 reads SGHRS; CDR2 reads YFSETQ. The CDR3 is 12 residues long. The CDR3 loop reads CASSKRQETQYF. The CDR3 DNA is TGCGCCAGCAGTAAGAGGCAAGAGACCCAGTACTTC.